The entry below gives a single TCR beta chain sequence along with its context. What it binds is unknown. CDR1 is SGHKS and CDR2 is YYEKEE in the germline V gene (reference sequence). The J segment lost 2 bases and the V segment lost 5 bases, leaving 9 bases of the junction unmatched. The CDR3 loop spans 16 amino acids. The entry originates in a study of cytomegalovirus exposure and HLA in healthy donors. The primer mix had 60 Vbeta and 13 Jbeta primers. Sequenced by immunoSEQ multiplex PCR; TCRdb stores in-frame clones only, minus some. The repertoire holds under 200,000 clones, with around 82% as singletons. General study points: Cytomegalovirus association was listed for 150 or so TCR beta chains. Another analysis was done later, and it associated roughly 15,000 TCR beta sequences with HLA alleles at 0.05 false discovery rate.

The sample consisted of PBMCs. The TCR was taken from a man between 35 and 55 years old in good health and CMV-seronegative. This chain joins TRBV5-5 and TRBJ1-4; 7 bases align to TRBD1. The CDR3 is CASSHTGERTNEKLFF. The CDR3 DNA reads TGTGCCAGCAGTCATACAGGGGAGAGGACTAATGAAAAACTGTTTTTT.